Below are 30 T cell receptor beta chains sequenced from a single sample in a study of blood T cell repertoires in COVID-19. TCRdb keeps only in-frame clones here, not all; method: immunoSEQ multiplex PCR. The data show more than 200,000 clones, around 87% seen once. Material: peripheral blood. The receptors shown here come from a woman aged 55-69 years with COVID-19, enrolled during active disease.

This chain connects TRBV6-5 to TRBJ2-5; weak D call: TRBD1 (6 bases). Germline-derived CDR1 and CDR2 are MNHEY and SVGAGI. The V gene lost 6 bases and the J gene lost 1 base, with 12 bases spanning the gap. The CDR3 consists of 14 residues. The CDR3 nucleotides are TGTGCCAGCAGCCCCCGCAGGGGCCAAGAGACCCAGTACTTC. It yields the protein CASSPRRGQETQYF.

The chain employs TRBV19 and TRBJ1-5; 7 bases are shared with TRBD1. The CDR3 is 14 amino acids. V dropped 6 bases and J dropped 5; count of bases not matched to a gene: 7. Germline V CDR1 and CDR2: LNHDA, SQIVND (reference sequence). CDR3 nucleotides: TGTGCCAGTAGCGCGACAGGGCGGGATCAGCCCCAGCATTTT. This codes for CASSATGRDQPQHF.

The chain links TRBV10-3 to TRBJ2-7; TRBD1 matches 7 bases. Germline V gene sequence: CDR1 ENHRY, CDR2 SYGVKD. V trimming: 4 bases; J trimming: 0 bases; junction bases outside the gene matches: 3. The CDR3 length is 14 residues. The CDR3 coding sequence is TGTGCCATCAGTGGTAGGGACAGCTCCTACGAGCAGTACTTC. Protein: CAISGRDSSYEQYF.

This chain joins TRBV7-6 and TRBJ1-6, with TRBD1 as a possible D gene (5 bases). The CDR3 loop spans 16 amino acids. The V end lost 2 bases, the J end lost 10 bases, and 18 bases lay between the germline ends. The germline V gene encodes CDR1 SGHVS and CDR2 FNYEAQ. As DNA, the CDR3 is TGTGCCAGCAGCTTAAATGCTCAGGGTCGGCTCTCACCCCTCCACTTT. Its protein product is CASSLNAQGRLSPLHF.

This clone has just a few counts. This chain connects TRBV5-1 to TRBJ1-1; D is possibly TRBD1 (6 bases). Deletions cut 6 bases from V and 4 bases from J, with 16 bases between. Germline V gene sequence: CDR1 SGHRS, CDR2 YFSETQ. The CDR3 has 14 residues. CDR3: CASKAQGLSTEAFF. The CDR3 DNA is TGCGCCAGCAAGGCCCAGGGGTTGAGCACTGAAGCTTTCTTT.

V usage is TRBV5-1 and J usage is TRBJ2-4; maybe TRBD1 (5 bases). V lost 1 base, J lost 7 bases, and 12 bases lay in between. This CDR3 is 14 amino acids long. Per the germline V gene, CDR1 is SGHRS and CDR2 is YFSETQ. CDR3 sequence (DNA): TGCGCCAGCAGCTTGTCTGGTGGGGCGAACATTCAGTACTTC. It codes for CASSLSGGANIQYF.

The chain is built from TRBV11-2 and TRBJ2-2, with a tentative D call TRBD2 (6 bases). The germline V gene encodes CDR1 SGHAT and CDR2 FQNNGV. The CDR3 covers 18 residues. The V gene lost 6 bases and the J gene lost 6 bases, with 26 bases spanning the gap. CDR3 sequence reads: CASRPPPEGRRVSGELFF. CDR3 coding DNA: TGTGCCAGCAGACCCCCCCCGGAGGGACGGAGGGTTTCCGGGGAGCTGTTTTTT. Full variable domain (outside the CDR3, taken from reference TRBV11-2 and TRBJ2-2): EAGVAQSPRYKIIEKRQSVAFWCNPISGHATLYWYQQILGQGPKLLIQFQNNGVVDDSQLPKDRFSAERLKGVDSTLKIQPAKLEDSAVYLCASRPPPEGRRVSGELFFGEGSRLTVL.

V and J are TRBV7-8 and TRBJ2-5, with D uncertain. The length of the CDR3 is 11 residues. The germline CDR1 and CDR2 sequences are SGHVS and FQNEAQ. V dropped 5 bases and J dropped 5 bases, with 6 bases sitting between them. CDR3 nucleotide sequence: TGTGCCAGCAGCCTTTATGAGACCCAGTACTTC. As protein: CASSLYETQYF.

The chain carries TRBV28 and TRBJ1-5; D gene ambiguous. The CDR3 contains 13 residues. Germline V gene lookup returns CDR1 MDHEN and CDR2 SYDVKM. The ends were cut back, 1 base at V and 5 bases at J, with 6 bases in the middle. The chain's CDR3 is CASSLLSDQPQHF. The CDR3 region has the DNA TGTGCCAGCAGTTTATTATCCGATCAGCCCCAGCATTTT.

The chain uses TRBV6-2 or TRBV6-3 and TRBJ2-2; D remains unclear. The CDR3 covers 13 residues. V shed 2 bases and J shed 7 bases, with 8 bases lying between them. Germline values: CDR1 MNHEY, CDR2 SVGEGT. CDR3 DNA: TGTGCCAGCAGTTACGCGCGGAACGGGGAGCTGTTTTTT. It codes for CASSYARNGELFF.

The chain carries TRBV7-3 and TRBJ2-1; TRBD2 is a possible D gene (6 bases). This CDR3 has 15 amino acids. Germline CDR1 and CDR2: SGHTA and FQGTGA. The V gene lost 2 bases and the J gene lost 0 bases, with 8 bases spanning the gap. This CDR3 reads CASSLDGSSYNEQFF. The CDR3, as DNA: TGTGCCAGCAGCTTAGACGGGAGCTCCTACAATGAGCAGTTCTTC. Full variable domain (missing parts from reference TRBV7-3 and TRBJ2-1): GAGVSQTPSNKVTEKGKYVELRCDPISGHTALYWYRQSLGQGPEFLIYFQGTGAADDSGLPNDRFFAVRPEGSVSTLKIQRTERGDSAVYLCASSLDGSSYNEQFFGPGTRLTVL.

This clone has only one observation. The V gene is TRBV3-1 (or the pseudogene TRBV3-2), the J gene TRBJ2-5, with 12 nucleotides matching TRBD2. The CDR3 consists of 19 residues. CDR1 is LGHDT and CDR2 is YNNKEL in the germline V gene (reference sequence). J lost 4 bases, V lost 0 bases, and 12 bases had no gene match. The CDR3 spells CASSQDVMASGRASETQYF. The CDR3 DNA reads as TGTGCCAGCAGCCAAGATGTTATGGCTAGCGGGAGGGCCTCAGAGACCCAGTACTTC.

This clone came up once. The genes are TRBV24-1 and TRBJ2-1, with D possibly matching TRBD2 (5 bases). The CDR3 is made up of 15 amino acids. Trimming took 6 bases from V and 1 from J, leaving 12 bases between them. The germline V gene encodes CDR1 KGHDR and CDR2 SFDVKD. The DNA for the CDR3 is TGTGCCACCAGTCCCCACAAGCGGTCCTACAATGAGCAGTTCTTC. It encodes CATSPHKRSYNEQFF.

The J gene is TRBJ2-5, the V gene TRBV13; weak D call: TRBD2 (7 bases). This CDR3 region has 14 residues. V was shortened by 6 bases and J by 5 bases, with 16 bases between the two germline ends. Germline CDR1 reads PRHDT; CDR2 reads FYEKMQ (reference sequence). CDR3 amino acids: CASSNTRGRETQYF. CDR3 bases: TGTGCCAGCAGTAATACGCGGGGGCGGGAGACCCAGTACTTC.

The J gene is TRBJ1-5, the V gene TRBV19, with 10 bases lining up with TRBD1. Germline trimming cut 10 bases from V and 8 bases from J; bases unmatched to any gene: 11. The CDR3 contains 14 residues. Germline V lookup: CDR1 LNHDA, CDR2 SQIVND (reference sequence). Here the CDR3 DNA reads TGTGCCACCACTCCGACAGGGGGCCGGGAGCCCCAGCATTTT. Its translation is CATTPTGGREPQHF.

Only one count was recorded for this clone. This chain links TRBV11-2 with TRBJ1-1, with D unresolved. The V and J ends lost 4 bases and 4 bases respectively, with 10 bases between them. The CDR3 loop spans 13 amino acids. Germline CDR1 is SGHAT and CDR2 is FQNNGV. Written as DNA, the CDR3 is TGTGCCAGCAGCTCCCGGGGAGGCACTGAAGCTTTCTTT. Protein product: CASSSRGGTEAFF.

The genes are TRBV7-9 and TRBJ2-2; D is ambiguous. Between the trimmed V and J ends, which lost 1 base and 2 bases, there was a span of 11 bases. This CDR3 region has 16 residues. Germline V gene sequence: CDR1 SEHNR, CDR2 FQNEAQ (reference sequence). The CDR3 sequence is CASSLDGGPNTGELFF. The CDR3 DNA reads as TGTGCCAGCAGCTTAGACGGCGGCCCCAACACCGGGGAGCTGTTTTTT.

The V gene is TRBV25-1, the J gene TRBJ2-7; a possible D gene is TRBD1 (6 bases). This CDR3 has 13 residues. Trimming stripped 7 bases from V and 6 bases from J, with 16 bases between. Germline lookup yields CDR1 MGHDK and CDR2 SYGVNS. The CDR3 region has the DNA TGTGCCAGCACCCCAAAACAGGGTAGCGAGCAGTACTTC. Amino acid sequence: CASTPKQGSEQYF.

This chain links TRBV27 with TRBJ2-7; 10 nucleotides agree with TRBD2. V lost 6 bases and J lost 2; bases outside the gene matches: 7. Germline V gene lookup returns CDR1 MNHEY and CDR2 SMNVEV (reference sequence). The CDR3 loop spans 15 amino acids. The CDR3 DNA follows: TGTGCCAGCAGCCGGGGGACTAGCGCAGCCTACGAGCAGTACTTC. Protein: CASSRGTSAAYEQYF.

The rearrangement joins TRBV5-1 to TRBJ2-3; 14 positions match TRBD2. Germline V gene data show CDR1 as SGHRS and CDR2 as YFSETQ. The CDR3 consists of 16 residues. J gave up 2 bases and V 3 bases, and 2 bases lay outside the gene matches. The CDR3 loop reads CASSWGLAGATDTQYF. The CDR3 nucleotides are TGCGCCAGCAGCTGGGGACTAGCGGGAGCCACAGATACGCAGTATTTT.

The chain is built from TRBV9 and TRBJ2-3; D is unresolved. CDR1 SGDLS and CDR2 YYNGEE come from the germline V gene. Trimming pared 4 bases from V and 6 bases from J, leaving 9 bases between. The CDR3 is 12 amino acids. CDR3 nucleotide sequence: TGTGCCAGCAGCCCTTGGGCCGATACGCAGTATTTT. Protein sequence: CASSPWADTQYF.

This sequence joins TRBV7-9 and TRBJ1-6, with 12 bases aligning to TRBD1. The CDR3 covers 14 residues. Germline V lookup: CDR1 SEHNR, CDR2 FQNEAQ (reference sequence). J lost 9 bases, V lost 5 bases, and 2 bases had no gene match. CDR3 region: CASSEGQGASPLHF. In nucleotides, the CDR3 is TGTGCCAGCAGCGAGGGACAGGGGGCTTCACCCCTCCACTTT.

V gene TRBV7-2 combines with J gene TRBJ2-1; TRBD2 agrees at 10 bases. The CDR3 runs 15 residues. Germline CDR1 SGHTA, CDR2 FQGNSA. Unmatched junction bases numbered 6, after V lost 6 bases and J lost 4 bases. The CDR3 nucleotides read TGTGCCAGCAGACCAGCGGGAGGGCCTTACAATGAGCAGTTCTTC. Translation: CASRPAGGPYNEQFF.

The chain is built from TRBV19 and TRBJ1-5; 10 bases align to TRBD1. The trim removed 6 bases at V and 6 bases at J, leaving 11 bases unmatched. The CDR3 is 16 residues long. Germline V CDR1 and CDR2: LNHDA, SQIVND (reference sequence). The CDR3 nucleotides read TGTGCCAGTAGCACGCTGGGACAGGGGATTAGTCAGCCCCAGCATTTT. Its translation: CASSTLGQGISQPQHF.

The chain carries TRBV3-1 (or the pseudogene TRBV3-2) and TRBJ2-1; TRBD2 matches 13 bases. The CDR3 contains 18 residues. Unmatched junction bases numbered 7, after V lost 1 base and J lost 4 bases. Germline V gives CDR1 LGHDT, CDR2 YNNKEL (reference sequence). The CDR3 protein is CASSQGGLAGATYNEQFF. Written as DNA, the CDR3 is TGTGCCAGCAGCCAAGGTGGACTAGCGGGAGCCACTTACAATGAGCAGTTCTTC.

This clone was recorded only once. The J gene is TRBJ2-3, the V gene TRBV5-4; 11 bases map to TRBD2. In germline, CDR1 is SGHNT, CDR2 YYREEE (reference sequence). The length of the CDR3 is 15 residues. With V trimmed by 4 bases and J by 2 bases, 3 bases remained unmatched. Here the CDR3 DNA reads TGTGCCAGCAGCACGGGACTAGCGGACACAGATACGCAGTATTTT. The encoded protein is CASSTGLADTDTQYF.

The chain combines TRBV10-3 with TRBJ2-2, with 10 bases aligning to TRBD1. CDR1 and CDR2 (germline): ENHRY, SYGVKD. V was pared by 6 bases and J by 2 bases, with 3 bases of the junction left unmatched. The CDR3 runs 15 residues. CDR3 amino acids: CAISETGGNTGELFF. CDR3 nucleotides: TGTGCCATCAGCGAGACAGGGGGCAACACCGGGGAGCTGTTTTTT.

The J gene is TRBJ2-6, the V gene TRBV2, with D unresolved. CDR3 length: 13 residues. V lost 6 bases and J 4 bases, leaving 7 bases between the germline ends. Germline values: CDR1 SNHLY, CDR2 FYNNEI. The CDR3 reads CASRVRGANVLTF. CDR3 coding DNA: TGTGCCAGCAGGGTGAGGGGGGCCAACGTCCTGACTTTC.

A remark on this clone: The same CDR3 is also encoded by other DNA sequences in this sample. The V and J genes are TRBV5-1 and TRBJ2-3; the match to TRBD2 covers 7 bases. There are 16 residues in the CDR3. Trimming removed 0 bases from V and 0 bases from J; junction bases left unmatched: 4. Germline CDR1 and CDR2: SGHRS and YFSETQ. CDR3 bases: TGCGCCAGCAGCTTGGTTTCGGGGGGAAGCACAGATACGCAGTATTTT. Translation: CASSLVSGGSTDTQYF.

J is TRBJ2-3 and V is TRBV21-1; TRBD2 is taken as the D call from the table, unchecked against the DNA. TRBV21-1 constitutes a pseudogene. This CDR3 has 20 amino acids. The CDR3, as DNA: TGTGCCAGCAGCAAAGACCCGGGACTAGCGGGAGACCGCAGCACAGATACGCAGTATTTT. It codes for CASSKDPGLAGDRSTDTQYF.